This entry describes one T cell receptor (beta chain). What it recognizes is unknown. One end of the junction fails to match germline, which may point to a read error. The sample belongs to a study of radiation and T cells in renal cell carcinoma. The overall study: Nephrectomy followed 15 Gy stereotactic body radiation by 4 weeks. The study, taken as a whole, reports: Top tumor clonotypes rose in blood 2 weeks post-radiation, then contracted.

Germline loops: CDR1 SGHTA, CDR2 FQGNSA. CDR3 length: 13 residues. The protocol was immunoSEQ multiplex PCR, while the TCRdb copy is restricted to in-frame clones and leaves out a portion. This sample carries 65,000 to 80,000 clones, 65% to 90% of them seen once, and the ten largest clones take approximately 24%. Time point defined: blood 2 weeks post-SBRT. Documented treatment: 15 Gy SBRT to primary tumor, nephrectomy 4 weeks later. Serial blood draws occurred at baseline and 2 and 4 weeks post-SBRT. Clear cell pathology was present in this patient's renal cell carcinoma. Material: blood, obtained from a patient whose treatment included radiotherapy and nephrectomy. The TCR was taken from a woman between 45 and 60 years old with renal cell carcinoma. V usage is TRBV7-2 and J usage is TRBJ2-3; either TRBD1 or TRBD2 may supply D (5 bases each). CDR3 coding DNA: TGTGCCAGCAGCTCATACCGGGACGGGCCCGGAGATTTT. It encodes CASSSYRDGPGDF.